Listed here is a single T cell receptor (beta chain). 13 Jbeta primers and 60 Vbeta primers were used for the PCR. Generated by immunoSEQ multiplex PCR, the TCRdb table keeps only in-frame clones and is missing some. The sample includes around 160,000 clones, 77% of them seen just once. This sample is part of a study of cytomegalovirus exposure and HLA in healthy donors. This receptor was taken from a male donor in good health and CMV-seropositive. Sequenced material: PBMCs.

DNA for the CDR3: TGTGCCAGCAGCGTACCTCCGGGAGTATCCTACGAGCAGTACTTC. Its translation is CASSVPPGVSYEQYF. The V call is TRBV5-5, the J call TRBJ2-7, with a tentative D call TRBD2 (6 bases). The CDR3 contains 15 residues. Germline V gives CDR1 SGHKS, CDR2 YYEKEE (reference sequence). Trimming stripped 4 bases from V and 1 base from J, with 15 bases between.